The 29 T cell receptor beta chains listed next were all sequenced from one sample in a study of post-analysis software for immune sequencing data. General observations from the study: Patients showed TRBV5-6, TRBV5-1 and TRBV20-1 among four to six TRBV segments more frequent than in controls.

These TCRs are of unknown antigen specificity. Each TCR beta cDNA library carried unique molecular identifiers. TCRdb processed the PCR reads anew with MiXCR; each CDR3 protein has one entry. Found here are some 240,000 distinct CDR3 sequences, roughly a third of them singletons; the top ten hold under 5%. The sample consisted of blood. These receptor sequences come from a girl aged 5 to 17 with multiple sclerosis.

This rearrangement joins TRBV21-1 to TRBJ1-1; no check of the table's D call, TRBD1, against the DNA was made. TRBV21-1 is a recognized pseudogene. CDR3 size: 15 residues. The CDR3 is CASSSTRDRNTEAFF. The CDR3 region has the DNA TGTGCCAGCAGCAGCACCAGGGACAGGAACACTGAAGCTTTCTTT.

This clonotype was observed a few times. The CDR3, as DNA: TGTGCCAGCAGCTTAGTCGACACTGAAGCTTTCTTT. This encodes CASSLVDTEAFF. This sequence joins TRBV7-9 and TRBJ1-1; no clear D gene. This CDR3 is built from 12 residues. Trimming took off 1 base at V and 3 bases at J, with 3 bases between the two ends. Germline CDR1 SEHNR, CDR2 FQNEAQ (reference sequence).

To note about this clonotype: The CDR3 does not end in the conserved phenylalanine or tryptophan, so this is likely a read error. The chain couples TRBV6-1 to TRBJ2-1; TRBD2 aligns across 9 bases. Germline CDR1 MNHNS, CDR2 SASEGT. The V segment lost 0 bases and the J segment 7 bases; nucleotides outside the gene matches: 7. The CDR3 is 16 residues long. The CDR3 is CASSEARGGARNEQFL. CDR3 DNA sequence: TGTGCCAGCAGTGAAGCTCGCGGGGGGGCCAGGAATGAGCAGTTCCTC.

On this clonotype itself: This may arise from a read error, as a much more abundant clone is one base away. The V call is TRBV24-1, the J call TRBJ1-2; D is perhaps TRBD1 (5 bases). Germline-derived CDR1 and CDR2 are KGHDR and SFDVKD. This CDR3 has 15 residues. The CDR3 sequence: CTTSDSGTKDGGYTF. The DNA for the CDR3 is TGTACCACCAGTGATTCCGGGACCAAAGACGGCGGCTACACCTTC.

V is TRBV5-1 and J is TRBJ2-7, with TRBD1 identical over 9 bases. V was clipped by 4 bases and J by 5 bases; unmatched bases: 10. The germline V gene has CDR1 SGHRS and CDR2 YFSETQ. The CDR3 runs to 15 residues. The CDR3 sequence: CASSLNRDRDHEQYF. DNA of the CDR3: TGCGCCAGCAGCCTCAACCGGGACAGGGACCACGAGCAGTACTTC.

About this clonotype itself: Just one base apart from a much larger clone, this may be a read error. This chain joins TRBV12-3 or TRBV12-4 and TRBJ1-6; tentatively, D is TRBD1 (5 bases). The CDR3 is made up of 14 amino acids. CDR3: CASSPGSLGSPPHF. The CDR3 DNA reads as TGTGCCAGCAGTCCAGGGAGCTTAGGTTCACCCCCCCACTTT.

Here the CDR3 DNA reads TGCAGTGCTAGAGATCGATCGGGACTGACGAGCTCCTACAATGAGCAGTTCTTC. Translating gives CSARDRSGLTSSYNEQFF. The V gene is TRBV20-1, the J gene TRBJ2-1; tentative D call: TRBD2 (6 bases). Germline V lookup: CDR1 DFQATT, CDR2 SNEGSKA (reference sequence). This CDR3 contains 18 residues. Between the trimmed V and J ends, which lost 0 bases and 0 bases, there was a span of 18 bases.

The chain has TRBV12-3 or TRBV12-4 and TRBJ1-1; D remains unclear. V lost 2 bases to trimming and J lost 0 bases, with 7 bases between them. The CDR3 extends over 14 amino acids. The CDR3: CASSLNALNTEAFF. CDR3 nucleotides: TGTGCCAGCAGTTTAAATGCCTTGAACACTGAAGCTTTCTTT.

This chain joins TRBV5-1 and TRBJ2-7, with 11 bases that match TRBD1. V was pared by 3 bases and J by 2 bases, with 1 base of the junction left unmatched. Germline V gene data show CDR1 as SGHRS and CDR2 as YFSETQ. CDR3 length: 14 residues. The chain's CDR3 is CASSWDRGTYEQYF. For the CDR3, the DNA is TGCGCCAGCAGCTGGGACAGGGGGACCTACGAGCAGTACTTC.

The rearrangement links TRBV12-3 or TRBV12-4 to TRBJ2-4; 9 nucleotides line up with TRBD2. The J call is doubtful: the DNA matches TRBJ2-5 better. This CDR3 comprises 13 residues. The CDR3, as DNA: TGTGCCAGCAGAGTAGCGGGAGTCGAGACCCAGTACTTC. As protein: CASRVAGVETQYF.

This clonotype has at least ten counts. The V gene is TRBV30, the J gene TRBJ2-1; 8 nucleotides line up with TRBD2. CDR1 is GTSNPN, CDR2 SVGIG, per germline (reference sequence). V shed 1 base, J shed 6 bases, and the junction held 5 bases outside the gene matches. This CDR3 has 14 amino acids. The CDR3, as DNA: TGTGCCTGGAGTGAGGGGACTAGTCTCAATGAGCAGTTCTTC. Its translation is CAWSEGTSLNEQFF.

With respect to this clonotype: Germline and junction disagree at one end, which may indicate a read error. J is TRBJ2-1 and V is TRBV5-5; 9 bases map to TRBD2. Per the germline V gene, CDR1 is SGHKS and CDR2 is YYEKEE (reference sequence). This CDR3 region has 15 residues. The CDR3, as DNA: TGTGCCAGCACCGGGACTAGCTCCTCCTACAATGAGCGGTACTTC. Residues: CASTGTSSSYNERYF. Full variable domain (missing parts from reference TRBV5-5 and TRBJ2-1): DAGVTQSPTHLIKTRGQQVTLRCSPISGHKSVSWYQQVLGQGPQFIFQYYEKEERGRGNFPDRFSARQFPNYSSELNVNALLLGDSALYLCASTGTSSSYNERYFGPGTRLTVL.

J is TRBJ1-6 and V is TRBV5-1, with D perhaps TRBD1 (6 bases). Trimming removed 4 bases at V and 6 bases at J, with 17 bases between. Germline values: CDR1 SGHRS, CDR2 YFSETQ. This CDR3 is 16 amino acids long. The CDR3 loop reads CASSVRGVESNSPLHF. DNA of the CDR3: TGCGCCAGCAGCGTGAGGGGGGTAGAGAGTAATTCACCCCTCCACTTT. The whole variable domain, filled in from reference TRBV5-1 and TRBJ1-6, reads KAGVTQTPRYLIKTRGQQVTLSCSPISGHRSVSWYQQTPGQGLQFLFEYFSETQRNKGNFPGRFSGRQFSNSRSEMNVSTLELGDSALYLCASSVRGVESNSPLHFGNGTRLTVT.

A note on this clonotype: The junction does not match germline at one end; this may be a read error. The V and J genes are TRBV7-2 and TRBJ2-1; weak D call: TRBD2 (5 bases). Germline CDR1 is SGHTA and CDR2 is FQGNSA. This CDR3 has 17 residues. CDR3 residues: CTSSLWSGSSSHNEQFF. The DNA of the CDR3 is TGTACCAGCAGCCTATGGAGCGGTTCAAGCTCCCACAATGAGCAGTTCTTC.

This clonotype occurred once. V gene TRBV29-1 combines with J gene TRBJ1-2; weak D call: TRBD1 (6 bases). The germline CDR1 and CDR2 sequences are SQVTM and ANQGSEA. The CDR3 is 12 residues long. V shed 4 bases and J shed 8 bases, with 14 bases lying between them. The CDR3 here is CSVGLSQGGYTF. The CDR3 DNA reads as TGCAGCGTTGGTCTATCCCAGGGGGGCTACACCTTC.

The chain employs TRBV12-3 or TRBV12-4 and TRBJ2-7; no reliable D call. The V end was cut by 0 bases, the J end by 0 bases, with 12 bases between. The CDR3 is 16 residues long. CDR3 bases: TGTGCCAGCAGTTTAGCGCGTGGCTTCAACTCCTACGAGCAGTACTTC. It specifies CASSLARGFNSYEQYF.

At least ten counts were recorded for this clonotype. V usage is TRBV6-1 and J usage is TRBJ2-1; TRBD2 matches 11 bases. J was trimmed by 8 bases and V by 9 bases; bases with no gene match: 6. The CDR3 runs 13 residues. Germline V gene data show CDR1 as MNHNS and CDR2 as SASEGT. The CDR3 bases are TGTGCCAGAGGGGGACTAGCGGACGATGAGCAGTTCTTC. It yields the protein CARGGLADDEQFF.

J is TRBJ2-3 and V is TRBV6-1; 7 nucleotides agree with TRBD2. Trimming took 6 bases from V and 2 from J; bases not matched to a gene: 5. Germline loops: CDR1 MNHNS, CDR2 SASEGT. The CDR3 consists of 14 residues. CDR3 nucleotides: TGTGCCAGCAGAACCAGCGGGGTCACAGATACGCAGTATTTT. It yields the protein CASRTSGVTDTQYF.

This clonotype was detected many times. The chain recombines TRBV5-6 with TRBJ2-7, with D perhaps TRBD1 (5 bases). The germline gives CDR1 SGHDT, CDR2 YYEEEE. With 7 bases removed from V and 2 bases from J, the gap between germline ends came to 16 bases. The CDR3 extends over 14 amino acids. The CDR3 here is CASRQWGRTYEQYF. The CDR3 DNA is TGTGCCAGCCGCCAATGGGGCCGTACCTACGAGCAGTACTTC.

This clonotype was observed at least ten times. The chain carries TRBV7-8 and TRBJ1-1; 8 bases match TRBD1. Trimming cost V 5 bases and J 4 bases; bases outside gene matches: 6. CDR1 SGHVS and CDR2 FQNEAQ come from the germline V gene. The CDR3 is 14 amino acids. In DNA form, the CDR3 reads TGTGCCAGCAGCCCATCAGGGGGCGGCACTGAAGCTTTCTTT. This sequence encodes CASSPSGGGTEAFF.

This clonotype appeared a few times. The V call is TRBV3-1, the J call TRBJ1-3; unclear D gene. CDR1 is LGHDT, CDR2 YNNKEL, per germline (reference sequence). The CDR3 loop spans 15 amino acids. V was trimmed by 1 base and J by 0 bases, leaving 7 bases between them. The chain's CDR3 is CASSQGVSSGNTIYF. The CDR3 DNA is TGTGCCAGCAGCCAAGGGGTTAGCTCTGGAAACACCATATATTTT.

A remark on this clonotype: This may be a read error: a much more frequent sequence differs by one nucleotide. This chain uses TRBV7-3 with TRBJ2-7, with a tentative D call TRBD2 (7 bases). Trimming took off 4 bases at V and 6 bases at J, with 13 bases between the two ends. Germline assignment: CDR1 SGHTA and CDR2 FQGTGA. The CDR3 extends over 13 amino acids. Here the CDR3 reads CASSSGEGGEQYF. The DNA of the CDR3 is TGTGCCAGCAGCTCCGGGGAGGGGGGCGAGCAGTACTTC.

This clonotype turned up a few times. The genes are TRBV29-1 and TRBJ2-1; 11 bases align to TRBD2. The V gene end was trimmed by 6 bases and the J gene end by 11 bases; junction bases not matched to a gene: 18. Germline CDR1 and CDR2: SQVTM and ANQGSEA. There are 16 residues in the CDR3. CDR3 coding DNA: TGCAGCGTCTTTGGTCGGGTAGCGGGAGGGCCAGTTAAGCAGTTCTTC. It translates to CSVFGRVAGGPVKQFF.

This clonotype was seen more than once but under ten times. The chain links TRBV28 to TRBJ2-2; a possible D gene is TRBD2 (6 bases). This CDR3 contains 14 residues. The V gene lost 3 bases and the J gene lost 5 bases, with 10 bases spanning the gap. Germline CDR1 is MDHEN and CDR2 is SYDVKM. The CDR3 DNA follows: TGTGCCAGCAGTTTGAACCGGGGGACCGGGGAGCTGTTTTTT. Protein: CASSLNRGTGELFF.

A single count supports this clonotype. A much larger clone is a single base away; this may be a read error. The J gene is TRBJ2-5, the V gene TRBV29-1, with D possibly matching TRBD1 (6 bases). Per the germline V gene, CDR1 is SQVTM and CDR2 is ANQGSEA. This CDR3 contains 12 residues. V shed 7 bases and J shed 1 base, with 10 bases lying between them. The CDR3 here is CSGWGLQETQYF. The CDR3 bases are TGCAGCGGGTGGGGGCTCCAAGAGACCCAGTACTTC.

This clonotype has only a few counts. This chain connects TRBV4-1 to TRBJ2-2; 7 bases line up with TRBD1. From germline, CDR1 is MGHRA and CDR2 YSYEKL. This CDR3 is 16 amino acids long. Unmatched junction bases numbered 8, after V lost 1 base and J lost 6 bases. CDR3 DNA sequence: TGCGCCAGCAGCCAAGCTCAAGGGCAGGGGGCCGGGGAGCTGTTTTTT. Translating it yields CASSQAQGQGAGELFF.

In regard to this clonotype: A much larger clone differs from this one at a single base, so this may be a read error. The chain joins TRBV28 to TRBJ2-1; D perhaps matches TRBD2 (6 bases). CDR1 and CDR2 (germline): MDHEN, SYDVKM. The CDR3 spans 13 residues. CDR3 in amino acids: CVTRGGGYNEQFF. The CDR3 coding sequence is TGTGTCACCCGGGGAGGCGGTTACAATGAGCAGTTCTTC.

Many counts were recorded for this clonotype. This chain joins TRBV12-3 or TRBV12-4 and TRBJ2-1, with 10 bases aligning to TRBD2. The CDR3 contains 16 residues. The trim removed 4 bases at V and 3 bases at J, leaving 6 bases unmatched. The CDR3 nucleotides are TGTGCCAGCAGTTATCTAGCGGGAGAGGTCTACAATGAGCAGTTCTTC. Protein sequence: CASSYLAGEVYNEQFF.

The rearrangement uses TRBV5-1 and TRBJ2-7, with 9 bases matching TRBD2. The germline V gene has CDR1 SGHRS and CDR2 YFSETQ. V was pared by 0 bases and J by 1 base, with 5 bases of the junction left unmatched. The CDR3 has 16 amino acids. CDR3 sequence: CASSLGGTSHSYEQYF. DNA for the CDR3: TGCGCCAGCAGCTTGGGGGGGACTAGCCATTCCTACGAGCAGTACTTC.